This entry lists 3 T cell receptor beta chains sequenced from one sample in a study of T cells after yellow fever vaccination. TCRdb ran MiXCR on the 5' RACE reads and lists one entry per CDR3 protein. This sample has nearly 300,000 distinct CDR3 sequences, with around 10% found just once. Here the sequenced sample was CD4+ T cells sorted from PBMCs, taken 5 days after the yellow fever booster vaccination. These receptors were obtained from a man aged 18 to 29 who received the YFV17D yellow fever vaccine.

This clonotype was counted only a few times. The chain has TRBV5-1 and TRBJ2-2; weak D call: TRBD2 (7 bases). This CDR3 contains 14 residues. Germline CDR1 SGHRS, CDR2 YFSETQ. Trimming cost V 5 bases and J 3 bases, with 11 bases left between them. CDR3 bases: TGCGCCAGCAGAGGGGGGGCGGACACCGGGGAGCTGTTTTTT. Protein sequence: CASRGGADTGELFF.

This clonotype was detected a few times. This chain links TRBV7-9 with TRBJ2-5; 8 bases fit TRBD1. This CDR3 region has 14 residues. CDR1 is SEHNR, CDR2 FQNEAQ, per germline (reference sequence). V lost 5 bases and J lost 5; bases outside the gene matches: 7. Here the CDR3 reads CASSHGQGGETQYF. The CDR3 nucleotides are TGTGCCAGCAGCCACGGACAGGGCGGTGAGACCCAGTACTTC. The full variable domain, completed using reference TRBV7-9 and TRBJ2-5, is DTGVSQNPRHKITKRGQNVTFRCDPISEHNRLYWYRQTLGQGPEFLTYFQNEAQLEKSRLLSDRFSAERPKGSFSTLEIQRTEQGDSAMYLCASSHGQGGETQYFGPGTRLLVL.

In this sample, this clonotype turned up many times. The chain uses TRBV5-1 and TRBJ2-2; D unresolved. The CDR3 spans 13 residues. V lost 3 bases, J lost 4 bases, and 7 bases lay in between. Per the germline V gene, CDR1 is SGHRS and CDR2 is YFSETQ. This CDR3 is CASSYSGTGELFF. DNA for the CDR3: TGCGCCAGCAGCTATTCCGGCACCGGGGAGCTGTTTTTT.